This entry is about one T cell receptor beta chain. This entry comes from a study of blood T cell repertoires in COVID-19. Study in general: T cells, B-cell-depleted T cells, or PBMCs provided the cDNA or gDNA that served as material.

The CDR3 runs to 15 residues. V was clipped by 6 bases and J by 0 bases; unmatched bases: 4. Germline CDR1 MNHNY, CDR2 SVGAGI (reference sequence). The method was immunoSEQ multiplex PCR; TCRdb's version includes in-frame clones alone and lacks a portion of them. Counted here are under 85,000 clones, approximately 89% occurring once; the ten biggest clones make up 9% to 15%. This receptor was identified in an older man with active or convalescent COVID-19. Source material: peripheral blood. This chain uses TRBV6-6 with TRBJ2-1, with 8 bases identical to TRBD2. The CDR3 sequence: CASSRGGSSYNEQFF. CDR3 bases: TGTGCCAGCAGCCGCGGGGGGAGCTCCTACAATGAGCAGTTCTTC.